Each of the 6 T cell receptor beta chains below was sequenced from the same sample in a study of ipilimumab plus nivolumab after autologous stem cell transplantation. Repertoires were generated with immunoSEQ multiplex PCR, while TCRdb's copy carries only in-frame clones and drops some. The sample consists of approximately 20,000 clones, about three quarters of them appearing once. The sequencing used PBMCs, collected in a trial of ipilimumab plus nivolumab as post-transplant consolidation. The receptors stem from a male donor with diffuse large B-cell lymphoma.

Remarks on this clone: One end of the junction varies from germline; a read error may be responsible. This chain links TRBV2 with TRBJ2-3; maybe TRBD2 (5 bases). The CDR3 is 12 amino acids. In germline, CDR1 is SNHLY, CDR2 FYNNEI. CDR3 amino acids: CASSPLGSGLSF. CDR3 sequence (DNA): TGTGCCAGCAGTCCTCTCGGTAGTGGACTGTCTTTT.

This chain uses TRBV30 with TRBJ1-1; the match to TRBD1 covers 9 bases. Germline lookup yields CDR1 GTSNPN and CDR2 SVGIG (reference sequence). With 5 bases clipped from V and 5 bases from J, the junction kept 12 bases outside the gene matches. The CDR3 loop spans 15 amino acids. The chain's CDR3 is CAWELNGQGRTEAFF. The DNA for the CDR3 is TGTGCCTGGGAGTTAAATGGACAGGGGAGGACTGAAGCTTTCTTT. Full variable domain (rest looked up from reference TRBV30 and TRBJ1-1): SQTIHQWPATLVQPVGSPLSLECTVEGTSNPNLYWYRQAAGRGLQLLFYSVGIGQISSEVPQNLSASRPQDRQFILSSKKLLLSDSGFYLCAWELNGQGRTEAFFGQGTRLTVV.

This chain uses TRBV19 with TRBJ2-1; TRBD2 aligns across 7 bases. CDR3 length equals 17 residues. V was pared by 6 bases and J by 0 bases, with 11 bases of the junction left unmatched. Germline lookup yields CDR1 LNHDA and CDR2 SQIVND (reference sequence). The CDR3 reads CASRKSFGGSSYNEQFF. The CDR3 DNA reads as TGTGCCAGTAGAAAGAGCTTCGGGGGGAGCTCCTACAATGAGCAGTTCTTC.

The count of this clone is one. The chain carries TRBV7-3 and TRBJ2-1; maybe TRBD1 (5 bases). CDR3 length: 17 residues. Germline V gives CDR1 SGHTA, CDR2 FQGTGA. V shed 3 bases and J shed 0 bases, with 15 bases lying between them. CDR3 amino acids: CASSLAVGASSYNEQFF. CDR3 DNA: TGTGCCAGCAGCTTGGCGGTAGGGGCCAGCTCCTACAATGAGCAGTTCTTC. Full variable domain (outside the CDR3, taken from reference TRBV7-3 and TRBJ2-1): GAGVSQTPSNKVTEKGKYVELRCDPISGHTALYWYRQSLGQGPEFLIYFQGTGAADDSGLPNDRFFAVRPEGSVSTLKIQRTERGDSAVYLCASSLAVGASSYNEQFFGPGTRLTVL.

This chain links TRBV7-2 with TRBJ2-5, with 12 bases aligning to TRBD2. The CDR3 is 13 residues long. The J segment lost 7 bases and the V segment lost 5 bases, leaving 2 bases of the junction unmatched. Per the germline V gene, CDR1 is SGHTA and CDR2 is FQGNSA. The CDR3: CASSPTSGGTQYF. CDR3 sequence (DNA): TGTGCCAGCAGCCCGACTAGCGGGGGGACCCAGTACTTC.

CDR3 in DNA: TGTGCCAGCAGTCCAAGGACAGCTTACAATGAGCAGTTCTTC. This encodes CASSPRTAYNEQFF. J is TRBJ2-1 and V is TRBV28; TRBD1 might be the D (6 bases). This CDR3 has 14 amino acids. V lost 5 bases, J lost 4 bases, and 12 bases lay in between. Germline loops: CDR1 MDHEN, CDR2 SYDVKM.